One sample yielded the 14 T cell receptor beta chains listed below, sequenced in a study of PD-1 blockade in classical Hodgkin lymphoma (TCRdb year 2020). In the paper's terms, the time point label means: cycle 4 day 1 (C4D1), after 6 weeks of nivolumab. Relapse after autologous stem cell transplantation had occurred in all trial patients, and cohorts A, B and C were distinguished by prior brentuximab vedotin exposure. Magnetic negative selection with a Miltenyi CD4+ T cell isolation kit was used to purify CD4+ T cells from thawed PBMCs. Library preparation employed the immunoSEQ multiplex PCR assay. Sourced from immuneACCESS, this table was stored by TCRdb with only in-frame sequences that have V and J called. A share of the clones is absent; for the studies checked, an unresolved V gene accounts for under half, and the remainder has no known explanation. The sample table contains more than 25,000 clones; only one count was recorded for 85% to 90% of them. In total, the top ten clones hold just under 2.5% of the sample.

This sample comprised CD4+ T cells from blood, obtained before the fourth cycle of nivolumab. These TCRs come from a human donor with classical Hodgkin lymphoma.

V and J are TRBV25-1 and TRBJ1-5; D not resolved. V was cut by 1 base and J by 3 bases, with 7 bases left in between. CDR3 size: 14 residues. Germline CDR1 and CDR2: MGHDK and SYGVNS. CDR3 sequence reads: CASSEFGFNQPQHF. The CDR3 DNA is TGTGCCAGCAGTGAATTTGGGTTCAATCAGCCCCAGCATTTT.

The chain links TRBV28 to TRBJ1-2; 7 nucleotides align to TRBD1. Germline CDR1 and CDR2: MDHEN and SYDVKM. J gave up 4 bases and V 6 bases, and 11 bases lay outside the gene matches. The CDR3 loop spans 15 amino acids. CDR3 DNA: TGTGCCAGCAGACCCGGGACAGCTTTTGGCTATGGCTACACCTTC. It is translated as CASRPGTAFGYGYTF.

The chain couples TRBV9 to TRBJ2-1, with TRBD1 identical over 7 bases. V was clipped by 0 bases and J by 8 bases; unmatched bases: 5. CDR1 is SGDLS, CDR2 YYNGEE, per germline. The CDR3 covers 14 residues. In DNA form, the CDR3 reads TGTGCCAGCAGCGTAGCCCGACAGGGTCATGAGCAGTTCTTC. This translates into CASSVARQGHEQFF.

This chain uses TRBV5-1 with TRBJ2-7; TRBD1 agrees at 8 bases. The CDR3 has 13 amino acids. CDR1 is SGHRS and CDR2 is YFSETQ in the germline V gene. V shed 4 bases and J 4 bases; nucleotides not matched to a gene: 4. CDR3 amino acids: CASSKGQGYEQYF. For the CDR3, the DNA is TGCGCCAGCAGCAAAGGACAGGGTTACGAGCAGTACTTC.

V is TRBV4-1 and J is TRBJ2-5, with TRBD2 as a possible D gene (6 bases). This CDR3 has 18 residues. Trimming shortened V by 2 bases and J by 11 bases, and 30 bases separated the two germline ends. The germline gives CDR1 MGHRA, CDR2 YSYEKL. CDR3 loop: CASSQYWAGRSATREQYF. CDR3 DNA sequence: TGCGCCAGCAGCCAATATTGGGCAGGGAGGTCAGCTACTAGGGAGCAGTACTTC.

In its sample, this clone was seen a few times. The DNA of the CDR3 is TGTGCCAGCAGCCCCTCCATGGACTATGGCTACACCTTC. It translates to CASSPSMDYGYTF. V and J are TRBV4-2 and TRBJ1-2; unclear D gene. This CDR3 has 13 amino acids. V was pared by 4 bases and J by 3 bases, with 9 bases between. The germline CDR1 and CDR2 sequences are LGHNA and YNFKEQ.

The chain has TRBV19 and TRBJ2-3; D is unresolved. Germline loops: CDR1 LNHDA, CDR2 SQIVND (reference sequence). The CDR3 runs to 15 residues. Deletions cut 1 base from V and 0 bases from J, with 8 bases between. The CDR3, as DNA: TGTGCCAGTAGTATAGGACTGGCTAGCACAGATACGCAGTATTTT. Translating it yields CASSIGLASTDTQYF.

On this clone: Other DNA sequences within the sample encode an identical CDR3. The chain employs TRBV7-9 and TRBJ1-1, with D unresolved. The CDR3 is made up of 13 amino acids. Trimming stripped 1 base from V and 0 bases from J, with 3 bases between. Germline CDR1 and CDR2: SEHNR and FQNEAQ (reference sequence). This CDR3 reads CASSLDMNTEAFF. The CDR3 nucleotides read TGTGCCAGCAGCTTAGACATGAACACTGAAGCTTTCTTT.

The rearrangement uses TRBV28 and TRBJ2-1; 7 nucleotides line up with TRBD2. This CDR3 has 15 amino acids. Germline V gene data show CDR1 as MDHEN and CDR2 as SYDVKM. Trimming removed 1 base from V and 3 bases from J; junction bases left unmatched: 3. CDR3 in DNA: TGTGCCAGCAGTTTATCTAGCGGACACTACAATGAGCAGTTCTTC. It specifies CASSLSSGHYNEQFF.

Here the CDR3 reads CASSPPGQGFTGELFF. DNA for the CDR3: TGTGCCAGCAGCCCACCGGGACAGGGGTTCACCGGGGAGCTGTTTTTT. The J gene is TRBJ2-2, the V gene TRBV6-6, with 10 bases identical to TRBD1. Germline CDR1 is MNHNY and CDR2 is SVGAGI (reference sequence). CDR3 length equals 16 residues. The V segment lost 6 bases and the J segment 4 bases; nucleotides outside the gene matches: 8.

V gene TRBV21-1 combines with J gene TRBJ2-7; the D segment call TRBD1 is taken from the table without a DNA check. TRBV21-1 is given as a pseudogene. There are 17 residues in the CDR3. The CDR3 is CASSSTYRDRREGEQYF. CDR3 sequence (DNA): TGTGCCAGCAGTTCCACCTACCGGGACAGGAGAGAGGGGGAGCAGTACTTC.

V is TRBV30 and J is TRBJ1-3; the match to TRBD1 covers 9 bases. CDR1 is GTSNPN, CDR2 SVGIG, per germline (reference sequence). The CDR3 totals 18 residues. V gave up 2 bases and J gave up 4 bases; unmatched junction bases: 15. DNA for the CDR3: TGTGCCTGGAGTAAAAAACCGGGACAGGGTATAACCGGAAACACCATATATTTT. Translated, it gives CAWSKKPGQGITGNTIYF.

CDR3 bases: TGTGCCAGCAGTTTGGGACAGCAAGACCACAATGAGCAGTTCTTC. Translation gives CASSLGQQDHNEQFF. The V call is TRBV6-5, the J call TRBJ2-1, with 7 bases identical to TRBD1. The V gene's germline CDR1 is MNHEY and CDR2 SVGAGI. V dropped 4 bases and J dropped 5; count of bases not matched to a gene: 8. The CDR3 length is 15 residues.

The chain employs TRBV6-1 and TRBJ1-3; D possibly corresponds to TRBD1 (5 bases). V gave up 3 bases and J gave up 2 bases, with 11 bases separating them. Germline V gives CDR1 MNHNS, CDR2 SASEGT. This CDR3 has 15 residues. The CDR3 DNA reads as TGTGCCAGCAGTGATACAGGCCGGGCTGGAAACACCATATATTTT. The encoded protein is CASSDTGRAGNTIYF.